The 27 T cell receptor beta chains given below trace back to one sample, sequenced in a study of T-cell reconstitution after alpha-beta-depleted transplantation in children. Preparation of the TCRbeta library involved a method that used unique molecular identifiers. Each CDR3 protein is one row after TCRdb ran MiXCR on the PCR reads. The sample lists about 270,000 distinct CDR3 sequences, approximately 9.6% occurring once. The sequencing used PBMCs from the stem cell graft donor, collected from the stem cell graft. The receptors were sampled from a human donor who donated a stem cell graft to a child with SCID.

This clonotype showed up just a few times. The chain combines TRBV2 with TRBJ2-1, with a weak D call TRBD2 (5 bases). The CDR3 contains 13 residues. Deletions cut 8 bases from V and 4 bases from J, with 12 bases between. Per germline, CDR1 SNHLY and CDR2 FYNNEI. The CDR3 loop reads CASPGGRYNEQFF. The CDR3 nucleotides read TGTGCCAGCCCAGGAGGAAGATACAATGAGCAGTTCTTC.

J is TRBJ1-1 and V is TRBV9, with 9 bases aligning to TRBD1. The CDR3 is 15 residues long. With V trimmed by 3 bases and J by 1 base, 4 bases remained unmatched. Germline values: CDR1 SGDLS, CDR2 YYNGEE. CDR3: CASSAGTGRNTEAFF. The CDR3, as DNA: TGTGCCAGCAGCGCAGGGACAGGGAGGAACACTGAAGCTTTCTTT.

This clonotype was found a few times. This chain uses TRBV20-1 with TRBJ2-3, with TRBD2 identical over 8 bases. The CDR3 is 16 residues long. The germline gives CDR1 DFQATT, CDR2 SNEGSKA (reference sequence). Trimming cost V 0 bases and J 5 bases; bases outside gene matches: 10. The CDR3 nucleotides read TGCAGTGCTAGAGACTTGTTGACTAGCGAGGTAGATACGCAGTATTTT. Translated, it gives CSARDLLTSEVDTQYF.

This clonotype was found a few times. The chain joins TRBV12-5 to TRBJ1-1; D is uncertain. CDR1 is LGHNT and CDR2 is FRNRAP in the germline V gene. With 6 bases removed from V and 0 bases from J, the gap between germline ends came to 8 bases. The CDR3 is made up of 13 amino acids. The CDR3 DNA follows: TGTGCTAGTGGACCCCGGGTGAACACTGAAGCTTTCTTT. This gives the protein CASGPRVNTEAFF.

The chain couples TRBV10-3 to TRBJ1-1; maybe TRBD1 (5 bases). CDR3 length equals 14 residues. CDR1 is ENHRY, CDR2 SYGVKD, per germline. With 7 bases removed from V and 6 bases from J, the gap between germline ends came to 18 bases. CDR3 bases: TGTGCCATCACCTTAACGACTGGGGGGGCTGAAGCTTTCTTT. It yields the protein CAITLTTGGAEAFF.

The chain couples TRBV4-2 to TRBJ2-5; the match to TRBD2 covers 16 bases. After removal of 0 bases from V and 1 base from J, the junction contained 2 bases not matched to a gene. This CDR3 region has 18 residues. The germline V gene has CDR1 LGHNA and CDR2 YNFKEQ. The CDR3 protein is CASSQEGLAGGFQETQYF. In DNA form, the CDR3 reads TGTGCCAGCAGCCAAGAGGGACTAGCGGGGGGGTTCCAAGAGACCCAGTACTTC.

This clonotype was observed a few times. The V gene is TRBV7-8, the J gene TRBJ1-5; D unresolved. V lost 5 bases and J 0 bases, leaving 14 bases between the germline ends. The germline CDR1 and CDR2 sequences are SGHVS and FQNEAQ. There are 16 residues in the CDR3. The CDR3 DNA is TGTGCCAGCAGCCCCCTTGGAATAGGTAGCAATCAGCCCCAGCATTTT. Translated: CASSPLGIGSNQPQHF.

This clonotype showed up just a few times. The rearrangement links TRBV5-1 to TRBJ2-2; D could derive from TRBD1 or TRBD2 (6 bases each). The ends were cut back, 7 bases at V and 6 bases at J, with 16 bases in the middle. The CDR3 runs to 14 residues. CDR1 is SGHRS, CDR2 YFSETQ, per germline. The DNA of the CDR3 is TGCGCCAGCTCCCTGCAGGAGGGGGCCGGGGAGCTGTTTTTT. It translates to CASSLQEGAGELFF.

J is TRBJ1-1 and V is TRBV5-1; TRBD1 matches at 8 bases. This CDR3 contains 16 residues. V was pared by 5 bases and J by 0 bases, with 9 bases of the junction left unmatched. Germline lookup yields CDR1 SGHRS and CDR2 YFSETQ. In nucleotides, the CDR3 is TGCGCCAGCAGTCGGGCAGGGGGCCGTGTGAACACTGAAGCTTTCTTT. The encoded protein is CASSRAGGRVNTEAFF.

V is TRBV2 and J is TRBJ2-7, with D hard to call. Trimming cost V 6 bases and J 2 bases, with 11 bases left between them. CDR3 length: 13 residues. Germline CDR1 reads SNHLY; CDR2 reads FYNNEI. DNA for the CDR3: TGTGCCAGCAGAGGCCCTGAAGCCTACGAGCAGTACTTC. This translates into CASRGPEAYEQYF.

This clonotype was seen a handful of times. The V gene is TRBV5-1, the J gene TRBJ2-1, with 7 bases identical to TRBD1. CDR1 SGHRS and CDR2 YFSETQ come from the germline V gene. J lost 10 bases, V lost 1 base, and 2 bases had no gene match. The CDR3 has 12 amino acids. The CDR3 sequence is CASSLQGVEQFF. CDR3 bases: TGCGCCAGCAGCTTGCAGGGGGTCGAGCAGTTCTTC. Complete variable domain (other parts from reference TRBV5-1 and TRBJ2-1): KAGVTQTPRYLIKTRGQQVTLSCSPISGHRSVSWYQQTPGQGLQFLFEYFSETQRNKGNFPGRFSGRQFSNSRSEMNVSTLELGDSALYLCASSLQGVEQFFGPGTRLTVL.

This clonotype appeared a few times. The J gene is TRBJ2-1, the V gene TRBV4-1, with 11 nucleotides matching TRBD1. V trimming: 1 base; J trimming: 7 bases; junction bases outside the gene matches: 6. The CDR3 length is 16 residues. CDR1 and CDR2 from the germline V gene are MGHRA and YSYEKL. CDR3 sequence reads: CASSQVGDRGANEQFF. The CDR3 region has the DNA TGCGCCAGCAGCCAAGTAGGGGACAGGGGGGCAAATGAGCAGTTCTTC.

The J gene is TRBJ2-3, the V gene TRBV7-9; 11 bases agree with TRBD2. The junction had 8 bases not matched to a gene; V was cut back by 5 bases and J by 4 bases. The length of the CDR3 is 16 residues. Germline V gene data show CDR1 as SEHNR and CDR2 as FQNEAQ (reference sequence). The CDR3: CASSPNLAGGSDTQYF. CDR3 sequence (DNA): TGTGCCAGCAGCCCCAATCTAGCGGGGGGATCAGATACGCAGTATTTT.

This clonotype was observed at least ten times. The gene calls are TRBV7-6 and TRBJ2-5; D not certain. This CDR3 is 13 amino acids long. Germline CDR1 SGHVS, CDR2 FNYEAQ. V was trimmed by 0 bases and J by 0 bases, leaving 2 bases between them. CDR3 sequence reads: CASSLAYQETQYF. Here the CDR3 DNA reads TGTGCCAGCAGCTTAGCCTACCAAGAGACCCAGTACTTC.

Ten or more counts support this clonotype. The gene calls are TRBV20-1 and TRBJ2-1, with 8 bases matching TRBD2. There are 15 residues in the CDR3. Germline CDR1 and CDR2: DFQATT and SNEGSKA (reference sequence). Trimming removed 1 base from V and 1 base from J; junction bases left unmatched: 3. Here the CDR3 DNA reads TGCAGTGCTAGAGGGCGGGGGGTATCCTACAATGAGCAGTTCTTC. It yields the protein CSARGRGVSYNEQFF.

The CDR3 sequence: CASSRGQTGGSEAFF. CDR3 bases: TGCGCCAGCAGTAGAGGACAAACCGGAGGGTCTGAAGCTTTCTTT. This sequence joins TRBV10-2 and TRBJ1-1; the D gene is possibly TRBD1 (5 bases). Germline CDR1 and CDR2: WSHSY and SAAADI. CDR3 length: 15 residues. With 5 bases removed from V and 6 bases from J, the gap between germline ends came to 19 bases.

This sequence joins TRBV2 and TRBJ2-7, with 8 nucleotides matching TRBD1. Germline V CDR1 and CDR2: SNHLY, FYNNEI. This CDR3 has 13 residues. The V segment lost 8 bases and the J segment 1 base; nucleotides outside the gene matches: 4. The CDR3 nucleotides are TGTGCCAGCCTGGACAGGGCTTCCTACGAGCAGTACTTC. This encodes CASLDRASYEQYF. The whole variable domain, remainder taken from reference TRBV2 and TRBJ2-7, is EPEVTQTPSHQVTQMGQEVILRCVPISNHLYFYWYRQILGQKVEFLVSFYNNEISEKSEIFDDQFSVERPDGSNFTLKIRSTKLEDSAMYFCASLDRASYEQYFGPGTRLTVT.

This clonotype was seen ten or more times. This CDR3 reads CASQATGELFF. In nucleotides, the CDR3 is TGTGCCAGCCAGGCTACCGGGGAGCTGTTTTTT. The chain recombines TRBV12-3 or TRBV12-4 with TRBJ2-2, with D unclear. Trimming removed 8 bases at V and 5 bases at J, with 6 bases between. The CDR3 is made up of 11 amino acids.

The chain is built from TRBV4-1 and TRBJ2-1, with D possibly TRBD2 on 7 matching bases. CDR3 length: 14 residues. The ends were cut back, 1 base at V and 8 bases at J, with 12 bases in the middle. Looked up from germline, CDR1 is MGHRA and CDR2 is YSYEKL. The CDR3 sequence: CASSQGGGADEQFF. The CDR3 DNA follows: TGCGCCAGCAGCCAAGGTGGGGGGGCCGATGAGCAGTTCTTC.

This clonotype was seen a handful of times. This chain uses TRBV20-1 with TRBJ2-5, with D possibly TRBD2 on 6 matching bases. The CDR3 is made up of 12 amino acids. Germline CDR1 DFQATT, CDR2 SNEGSKA (reference sequence). V was clipped by 3 bases and J by 7 bases, with 12 bases between them. CDR3 nucleotides: TGCAGTGCTAGGGGGACTGACGGGACCCAGTACTTC. Encoded protein: CSARGTDGTQYF.

This clonotype was counted between two and nine times. CDR3 in amino acids: CASSLALGGGLNEQFF. The CDR3 DNA follows: TGTGCCAGCAGCTTAGCCTTAGGCGGGGGGCTCAATGAGCAGTTCTTC. The chain is built from TRBV11-2 and TRBJ2-1, with 8 nucleotides matching TRBD2. This CDR3 region has 16 residues. The trim removed 1 base at V and 6 bases at J, leaving 8 bases unmatched. In germline, CDR1 is SGHAT, CDR2 FQNNGV.

This clonotype was found a few times. V is TRBV20-1 and J is TRBJ2-3; D is undetermined. The CDR3 totals 12 residues. Germline V gene sequence: CDR1 DFQATT, CDR2 SNEGSKA (reference sequence). Deletions cut 4 bases from V and 2 bases from J, with 7 bases between. The CDR3 bases are TGCAGTGCTATGACCAACACAGATACGCAGTATTTT. Its translation: CSAMTNTDTQYF.

The genes are TRBV12-3 or TRBV12-4 and TRBJ1-2, with 9 positions matching TRBD1. The V segment lost 6 bases and the J segment 4 bases; nucleotides outside the gene matches: 6. This CDR3 has 14 residues. CDR3 sequence: CASSPGTGPYGYTF. In nucleotides, the CDR3 is TGTGCCAGCAGCCCCGGGACAGGGCCCTATGGCTACACCTTC.

The chain links TRBV6-4 to TRBJ1-2; a possible D gene is TRBD1 (6 bases). The CDR3 is 14 amino acids. Germline loops: CDR1 MRHNA, CDR2 SNTAGT. V was trimmed by 11 bases and J by 0 bases, leaving 16 bases between them. Here the CDR3 DNA reads TGTGCCTGCTTCAACCAGGGGTCTAACTATGGCTACACCTTC. Protein: CACFNQGSNYGYTF.

The chain's CDR3 is CATSEGRTSVELYNEQFF. For the CDR3, the DNA is TGTGCCACCAGTGAGGGAAGGACTAGCGTCGAGCTCTACAATGAGCAGTTCTTC. The rearrangement uses TRBV24-1 and TRBJ2-1, with 9 nucleotides matching TRBD2. Germline V gene data show CDR1 as KGHDR and CDR2 as SFDVKD. This CDR3 has 18 residues. Losses at the gene ends were 4 bases for V and 3 bases for J; bases not matched to a gene: 12.

As for this clonotype: Since a much larger clone is just one base distant, this may be a read error. The chain recombines TRBV3-1 with TRBJ1-5, with D possibly TRBD1 on 5 matching bases. The CDR3 spans 14 residues. Germline V lookup: CDR1 LGHDT, CDR2 YNNKEL (reference sequence). CDR3 nucleotides: TGTGCCAGCAGCCAAGGGGGCGCGGGGCAGCCCCGGCATTTT. Translating gives CASSQGGAGQPRHF.

This clonotype occurred many times. The rearrangement links TRBV20-1 to TRBJ2-3; 9 bases fit TRBD2. The germline V gene has CDR1 DFQATT and CDR2 SNEGSKA (reference sequence). The ends lost 1 base at V and 2 bases at J; junction bases unmatched: 7. The CDR3 spans 16 residues. The CDR3 region is CSARVAGGPLTDTQYF. CDR3 sequence (DNA): TGCAGTGCTAGAGTGGCGGGGGGGCCGCTCACAGATACGCAGTATTTT.